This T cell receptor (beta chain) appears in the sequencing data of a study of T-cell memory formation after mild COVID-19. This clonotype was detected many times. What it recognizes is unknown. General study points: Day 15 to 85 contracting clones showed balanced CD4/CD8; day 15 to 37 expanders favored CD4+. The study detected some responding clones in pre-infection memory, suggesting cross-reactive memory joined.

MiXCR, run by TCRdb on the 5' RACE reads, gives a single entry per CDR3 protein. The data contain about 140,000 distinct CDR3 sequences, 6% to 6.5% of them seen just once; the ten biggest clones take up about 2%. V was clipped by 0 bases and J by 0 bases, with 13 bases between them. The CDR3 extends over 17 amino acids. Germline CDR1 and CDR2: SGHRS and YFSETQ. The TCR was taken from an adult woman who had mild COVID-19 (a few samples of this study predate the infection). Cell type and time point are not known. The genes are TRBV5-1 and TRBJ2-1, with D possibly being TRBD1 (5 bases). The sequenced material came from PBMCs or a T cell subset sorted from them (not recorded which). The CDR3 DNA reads TGCGCCAGCAGCTTGGGACACGGACATCCCTCCTACAATGAGCAGTTCTTC. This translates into CASSLGHGHPSYNEQFF.